The 12 T cell receptor beta chains below all came from one sample that was sequenced in a study of blood T cells in healthy people across ages. Using a J-beta primer mix together with a sample-barcoded 5' primer, a second PCR was run for roughly 7 to 12 cycles. MiXCR was run by TCRdb on the 5' RACE reads, yielding one entry per CDR3 protein. The sample lists about 1.7 million distinct CDR3 sequences; 25% to 30% were seen once. Sample: blood. These TCRs come from a woman in her twenties or thirties in good health.

This clonotype was counted only a few times. CDR3 protein: CASRERDSGGYGYTF. As DNA, the CDR3 is TGTGCCAGCAGGGAGAGGGACTCTGGAGGCTATGGCTACACCTTC. The J gene is TRBJ1-2, the V gene TRBV6-4; TRBD1 is a possible D gene (5 bases). Germline CDR1 is MRHNA and CDR2 is SNTAGT. The CDR3 sequence is 15 residues long. The V end lost 6 bases, the J end lost 4 bases, and 18 bases lay between the germline ends.

This clonotype was recorded at least ten times. The chain carries TRBV6-2 or TRBV6-3 and TRBJ2-7; 8 bases fit TRBD1. This CDR3 spans 16 amino acids. Germline V gene lookup returns CDR1 MNHEY and CDR2 SVGEGT. J was trimmed by 3 bases and V by 7 bases; bases with no gene match: 14. The CDR3 region is CASNEWLRTGSYEQYF. The CDR3 bases are TGTGCCAGCAACGAGTGGTTACGGACAGGGAGCTACGAGCAGTACTTC.

This clonotype was seen more than once but under ten times. The J gene is TRBJ2-3, the V gene TRBV29-1; 10 bases line up with TRBD2. V dropped 2 bases and J dropped 3; count of bases not matched to a gene: 5. Looked up from germline, CDR1 is SQVTM and CDR2 is ANQGSEA. The CDR3 has 15 residues. This chain's CDR3 is CSVERASGGTDTQYF. The DNA of the CDR3 is TGCAGCGTTGAAAGGGCTAGCGGGGGAACAGATACGCAGTATTTT.

For this clonotype: Since a much larger clone is just one base distant, this may be a read error. The chain's CDR3 is CASRRRGSGDTQYF. The CDR3 DNA follows: TGTGCCAGCAGGCGGAGGGGGAGCGGGGATACGCAGTATTTT. J is TRBJ2-3 and V is TRBV12-3 or TRBV12-4; D might be TRBD1 or TRBD2, each matching 6 bases. The CDR3 covers 14 residues. Trimming took 6 bases from V and 6 from J, leaving 16 bases between them.

The V gene is TRBV20-1, the J gene TRBJ1-6; D unclear. Germline V gene sequence: CDR1 DFQATT, CDR2 SNEGSKA (reference sequence). V was cut by 7 bases and J by 6 bases, with 13 bases left in between. The CDR3 runs 13 residues. CDR3 sequence reads: CSVRTGFNSPLHF. CDR3 sequence (DNA): TGCAGTGTGAGGACGGGGTTTAATTCACCCCTCCACTTT.

This clonotype was counted only a few times. This may be a read error, as it is one base from a much larger clone. The chain links TRBV24-1 to TRBJ2-7; D gene uncertain. The germline V gene has CDR1 KGHDR and CDR2 SFDVKD. V lost 5 bases and J lost 6, with 10 bases in between. The CDR3 contains 12 residues. The CDR3 region has the DNA TGTGCCACCAGTGCGGGTTGCGGCGAGCAGTACTTC. Encoded protein: CATSAGCGEQYF.

V gene TRBV5-1 combines with J gene TRBJ1-2; D is perhaps TRBD1 (5 bases). CDR1 is SGHRS, CDR2 YFSETQ, per germline. The CDR3 is made up of 12 amino acids. V was cut by 4 bases and J by 7 bases, with 11 bases left in between. CDR3 nucleotides: TGCGCCAGCAGCATCGGGACTACTGGCTACACCTTC. Translated, it gives CASSIGTTGYTF.

V gene TRBV20-1 combines with J gene TRBJ2-7, with 8 positions matching TRBD1. The CDR3 consists of 13 residues. V shed 6 bases, J shed 0 bases, and the junction held 4 bases outside the gene matches. The germline CDR1 and CDR2 sequences are DFQATT and SNEGSKA (reference sequence). The CDR3 nucleotides read TGCAGTGCACAGACAGGGGACTCCTACGAGCAGTACTTC. It is translated as CSAQTGDSYEQYF.

This clonotype showed up just a few times. The chain links TRBV7-2 to TRBJ1-2, with D uncertain. Trimming removed 1 base from V and 5 bases from J, with 17 bases in between. CDR1 is SGHTA and CDR2 is FQGNSA in the germline V gene. The CDR3 consists of 16 residues. CDR3 nucleotide sequence: TGTGCCAGCAGCTTAGAGGTACCAGGTCCGGGTTATGGCTACACCTTC. This gives the protein CASSLEVPGPGYGYTF.

This clonotype was counted ten times or more. With a much larger clone just one base away, this may be a read error. The chain recombines TRBV10-2 with TRBJ2-7; 8 bases are a match to TRBD1. V lost 6 bases and J lost 2; bases outside the gene matches: 3. This CDR3 has 13 amino acids. The germline V gene encodes CDR1 WSHSY and CDR2 SAAADI. DNA for the CDR3: TGCGCCAGCAGAGTGGACAGGGCCTACGAGCAGTACTTC. Its protein product is CASRVDRAYEQYF.

The chain carries TRBV20-1 and TRBJ2-5; 11 positions agree with TRBD2. V shed 2 bases, J shed 3 bases, and the junction held 8 bases outside the gene matches. Germline lookup yields CDR1 DFQATT and CDR2 SNEGSKA (reference sequence). The CDR3 is 16 amino acids. In DNA form, the CDR3 reads TGCAGTGCTAGAAAACCGATAGCGGGGGGGGAAGAGACCCAGTACTTC. Residues: CSARKPIAGGEETQYF.

V gene TRBV28 combines with J gene TRBJ2-5, with D perhaps TRBD1 or TRBD2 (5 bases each). Germline CDR1 and CDR2: MDHEN and SYDVKM. Deletions cut 7 bases from V and 11 bases from J, with 17 bases between. This CDR3 contains 12 residues. The chain's CDR3 is CASTSTGHGQYF. The CDR3 bases are TGTGCCAGCACGTCGACGGGGCACGGGCAGTACTTC.